These T cell receptor beta chains were read from a single sample in a study of Tregs in tolerant kidney transplant recipients. Produced via immunoSEQ multiplex PCR; TCRdb's table is partial and in-frame only. The data show around 85,000 clones, approximately 90% seen once. Sequencing used Tregs from blood, obtained before the transplant. Receptor source: a human donor who received a combined kidney and bone marrow transplant. Each CDR3 is given without its conserved first and last residue. Each record gives: J gene, V gene, clone size, CDR3 protein. Part of the rows lack a size; the others show once, few, many or a class for expanded clones.

j_gene: TRBJ2-7
v_gene: TRBV7-8
abundance: NA
CDR3aa: ASSKWGPYEQY

j_gene: TRBJ2-1
v_gene: TRBV18
abundance: NA
CDR3aa: ASSPIGGDNNEQF

j_gene: TRBJ2-1
v_gene: TRBV5-1
abundance: NA
CDR3aa: ASSPDTGNEQF

j_gene: TRBJ1-3
v_gene: TRBV30
abundance: NA
CDR3aa: AWSEEDSGNTIY

j_gene: TRBJ2-1
v_gene: TRBV5-4
abundance: NA
CDR3aa: ASSPDSYNEQF

j_gene: TRBJ1-4
v_gene: TRBV27
abundance: NA
CDR3aa: ASSLLRGGEKLF

j_gene: TRBJ1-1
v_gene: TRBV28
abundance: NA
CDR3aa: ASLEGGGVAVSTEAF

j_gene: TRBJ2-5
v_gene: TRBV10-3
abundance: NA
CDR3aa: ATMRGTGEETQY

j_gene: TRBJ2-3
v_gene: TRBV2
abundance: NA
CDR3aa: ASSASLARTDTQY

j_gene: TRBJ1-2
v_gene: TRBV14
abundance: NA
CDR3aa: ASSQELLGGEYYGYT

j_gene: TRBJ1-1
v_gene: TRBV6-6
abundance: NA
CDR3aa: ASSPDRPGNTEAF

j_gene: TRBJ1-4
v_gene: TRBV6-6
abundance: NA
CDR3aa: ASRNGGDSNEKLF

j_gene: TRBJ2-3
v_gene: TRBV2
abundance: NA
CDR3aa: AGASGSLADTQY

j_gene: TRBJ2-1
v_gene: TRBV28
abundance: NA
CDR3aa: ASSYGLAGWSSYNEQF

j_gene: TRBJ2-3
v_gene: TRBV28
abundance: NA
CDR3aa: ASSSPGLALADTQY

j_gene: TRBJ1-2
v_gene: TRBV15
abundance: few
CDR3aa: ATSRGSGGANYGYT

j_gene: TRBJ2-1
v_gene: TRBV18
abundance: NA
CDR3aa: ASSPASDGEQF

j_gene: TRBJ2-7
v_gene: TRBV9
abundance: once
CDR3aa: ASSVEAGTSYEQY

j_gene: TRBJ2-7
v_gene: TRBV2
abundance: NA
CDR3aa: ASSGTAGATQY

j_gene: TRBJ2-2
v_gene: TRBV5-1
abundance: NA
CDR3aa: ASSPGSSWAGELF

j_gene: TRBJ1-1
v_gene: TRBV30
abundance: once
CDR3aa: AWSRDRGTEAF

j_gene: TRBJ2-1
v_gene: TRBV7-2
abundance: NA
CDR3aa: ASSFLTGGNEQF

j_gene: TRBJ1-3
v_gene: TRBV5-1
abundance: once
CDR3aa: ASSLGGLAGNTIY

j_gene: TRBJ2-1
v_gene: TRBV9
abundance: once
CDR3aa: ASSVRASGTVYNEQF

j_gene: TRBJ2-7
v_gene: TRBV27
abundance: NA
CDR3aa: ASSERVSGEQY

j_gene: TRBJ1-1
v_gene: TRBV5-1
abundance: NA
CDR3aa: ASSLETQRGGTEAF

j_gene: TRBJ2-7
v_gene: TRBV28
abundance: once
CDR3aa: ASSLDSSYEQY

j_gene: TRBJ2-7
v_gene: TRBV18
abundance: NA
CDR3aa: ASSTGGTPTYEQY